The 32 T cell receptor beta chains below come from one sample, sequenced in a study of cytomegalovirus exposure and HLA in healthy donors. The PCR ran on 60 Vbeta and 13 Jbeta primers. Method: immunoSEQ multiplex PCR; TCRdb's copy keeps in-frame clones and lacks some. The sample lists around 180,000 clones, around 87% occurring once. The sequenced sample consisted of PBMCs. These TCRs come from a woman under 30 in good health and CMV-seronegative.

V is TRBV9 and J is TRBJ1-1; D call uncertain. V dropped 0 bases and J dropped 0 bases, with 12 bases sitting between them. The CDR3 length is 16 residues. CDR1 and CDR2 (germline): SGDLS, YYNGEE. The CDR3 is CASSVGSGIMNTEAFF. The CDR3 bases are TGTGCCAGCAGCGTAGGTTCGGGGATTATGAACACTGAAGCTTTCTTT.

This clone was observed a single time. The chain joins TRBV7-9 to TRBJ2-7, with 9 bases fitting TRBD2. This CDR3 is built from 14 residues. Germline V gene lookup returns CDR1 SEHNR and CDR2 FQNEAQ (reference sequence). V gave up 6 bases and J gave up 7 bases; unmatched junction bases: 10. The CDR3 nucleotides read TGTGCCAGCAGTCAACTTAGCGGGAGTCATGAGCAGTACTTC. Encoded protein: CASSQLSGSHEQYF.

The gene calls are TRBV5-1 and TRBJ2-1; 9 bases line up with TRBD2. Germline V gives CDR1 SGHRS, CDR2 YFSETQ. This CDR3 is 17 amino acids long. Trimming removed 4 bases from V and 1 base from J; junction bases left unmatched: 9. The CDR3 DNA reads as TGCGCCAGCAGCCCGACTAGCGGTAGGAGTTCCTACAATGAGCAGTTCTTC. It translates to CASSPTSGRSSYNEQFF.

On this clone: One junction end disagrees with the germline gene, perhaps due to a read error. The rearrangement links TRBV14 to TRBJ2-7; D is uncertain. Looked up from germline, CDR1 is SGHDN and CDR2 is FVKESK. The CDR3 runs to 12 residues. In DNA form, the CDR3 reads TGTGCCAGCACCCAAGCAGGTGGCGAGCAGTACTTC. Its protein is CASTQAGGEQYF.

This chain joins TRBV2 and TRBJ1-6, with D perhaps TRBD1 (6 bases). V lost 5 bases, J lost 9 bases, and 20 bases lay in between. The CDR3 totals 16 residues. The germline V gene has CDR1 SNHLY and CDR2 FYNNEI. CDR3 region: CASSSVVFQGSSPLHF. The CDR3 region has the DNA TGTGCCAGCAGTTCGGTGGTATTTCAGGGGAGTTCACCCCTCCACTTT.

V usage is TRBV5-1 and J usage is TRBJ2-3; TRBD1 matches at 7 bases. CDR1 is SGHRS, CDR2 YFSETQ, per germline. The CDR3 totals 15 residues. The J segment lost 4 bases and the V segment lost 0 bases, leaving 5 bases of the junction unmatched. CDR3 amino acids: CASSLEGTAADTQYF. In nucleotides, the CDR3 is TGCGCCAGCAGCTTGGAGGGGACAGCGGCAGATACGCAGTATTTT.

For the CDR3, the DNA is TGTGCCAGCAGCTTGAGAGTTAGCGGGAGAGATACGCAGTATTTT. Its translation is CASSLRVSGRDTQYF. This rearrangement joins TRBV5-6 to TRBJ2-3; 9 bases match TRBD2. Germline V CDR1 and CDR2: SGHDT, YYEEEE. V dropped 1 base and J dropped 5; count of bases not matched to a gene: 5. The CDR3 runs 15 residues.

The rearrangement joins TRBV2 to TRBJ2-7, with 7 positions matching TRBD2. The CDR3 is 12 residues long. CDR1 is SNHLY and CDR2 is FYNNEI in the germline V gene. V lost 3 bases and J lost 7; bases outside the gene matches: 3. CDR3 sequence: CASSETSFEQYF. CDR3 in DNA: TGTGCCAGCAGTGAGACTAGCTTTGAGCAGTACTTC.

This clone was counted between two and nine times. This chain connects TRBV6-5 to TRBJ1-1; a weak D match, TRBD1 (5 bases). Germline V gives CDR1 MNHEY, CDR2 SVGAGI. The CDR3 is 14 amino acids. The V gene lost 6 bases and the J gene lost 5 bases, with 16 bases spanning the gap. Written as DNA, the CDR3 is TGTGCCAGCAGGCTCGGGAGGGGCCGGACTGAAGCTTTCTTT. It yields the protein CASRLGRGRTEAFF.

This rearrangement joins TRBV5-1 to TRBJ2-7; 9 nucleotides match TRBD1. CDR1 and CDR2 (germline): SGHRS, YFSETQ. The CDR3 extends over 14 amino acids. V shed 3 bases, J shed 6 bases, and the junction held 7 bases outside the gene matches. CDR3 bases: TGCGCCAGCAGCTCCCCGGGACAGGGAGGCGAGCAGTACTTC. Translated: CASSSPGQGGEQYF.

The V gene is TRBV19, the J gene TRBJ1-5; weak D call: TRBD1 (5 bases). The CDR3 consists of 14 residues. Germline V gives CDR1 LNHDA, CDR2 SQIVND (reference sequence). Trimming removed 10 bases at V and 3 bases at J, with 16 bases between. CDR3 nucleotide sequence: TGTGCCACCTCGGCACAGGTTCTCAATCAGCCCCAGCATTTT. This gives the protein CATSAQVLNQPQHF.

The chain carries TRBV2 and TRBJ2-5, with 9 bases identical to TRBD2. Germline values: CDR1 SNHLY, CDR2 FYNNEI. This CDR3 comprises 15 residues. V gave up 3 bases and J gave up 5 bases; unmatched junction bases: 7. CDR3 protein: CASSDASGRYETQYF. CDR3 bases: TGTGCCAGCAGTGACGCAAGCGGGAGGTATGAGACCCAGTACTTC.

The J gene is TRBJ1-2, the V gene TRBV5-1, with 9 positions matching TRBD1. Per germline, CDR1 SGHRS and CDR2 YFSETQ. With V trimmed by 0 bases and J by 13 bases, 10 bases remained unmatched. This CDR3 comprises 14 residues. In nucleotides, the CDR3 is TGCGCCAGCAGCTTGGGGACAGGGGTTAAGGCTGGCACCTTC. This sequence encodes CASSLGTGVKAGTF.

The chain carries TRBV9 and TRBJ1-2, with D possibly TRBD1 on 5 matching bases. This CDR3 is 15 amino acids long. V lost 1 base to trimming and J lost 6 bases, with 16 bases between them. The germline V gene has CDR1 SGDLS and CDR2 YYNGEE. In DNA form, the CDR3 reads TGTGCCAGCAGCGTATCCTCCGCAGGGAGGGATGGCTACACCTTC. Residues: CASSVSSAGRDGYTF.

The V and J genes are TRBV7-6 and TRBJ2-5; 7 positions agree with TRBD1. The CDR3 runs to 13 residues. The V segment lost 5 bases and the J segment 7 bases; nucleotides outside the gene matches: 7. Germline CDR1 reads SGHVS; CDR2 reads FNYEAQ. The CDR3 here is CASSPDRVGTQYF. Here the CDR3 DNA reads TGTGCCAGCAGCCCCGACAGGGTTGGGACCCAGTACTTC.

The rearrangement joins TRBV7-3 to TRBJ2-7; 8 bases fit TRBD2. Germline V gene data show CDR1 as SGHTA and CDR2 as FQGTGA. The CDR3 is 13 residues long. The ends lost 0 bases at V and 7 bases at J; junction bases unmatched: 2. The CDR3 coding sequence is TGTGCCAGCAGCTTAACAGCGGGAGTAGAGCAGTACTTC. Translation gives CASSLTAGVEQYF.

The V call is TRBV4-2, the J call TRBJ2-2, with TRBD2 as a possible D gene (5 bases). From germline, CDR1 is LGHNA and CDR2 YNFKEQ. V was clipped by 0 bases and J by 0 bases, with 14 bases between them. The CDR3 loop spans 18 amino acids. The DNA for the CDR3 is TGTGCCAGCAGCCAAGAAGTAGTGGGAGCGACGAACACCGGGGAGCTGTTTTTT. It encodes CASSQEVVGATNTGELFF.

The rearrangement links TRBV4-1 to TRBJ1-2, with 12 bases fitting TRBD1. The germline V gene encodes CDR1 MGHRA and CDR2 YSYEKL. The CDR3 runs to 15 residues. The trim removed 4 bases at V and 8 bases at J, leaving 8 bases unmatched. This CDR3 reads CASSLLYGTGGGYTF. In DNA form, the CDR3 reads TGCGCCAGCAGCCTCCTATACGGGACAGGGGGCGGCTACACCTTC.

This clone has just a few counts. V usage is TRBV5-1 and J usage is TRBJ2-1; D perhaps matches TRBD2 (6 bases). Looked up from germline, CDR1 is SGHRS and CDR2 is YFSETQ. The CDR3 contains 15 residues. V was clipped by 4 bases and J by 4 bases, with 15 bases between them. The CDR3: CASSPSSVGYNEQFF. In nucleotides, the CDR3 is TGCGCCAGCAGCCCCTCTAGCGTGGGGTACAATGAGCAGTTCTTC.

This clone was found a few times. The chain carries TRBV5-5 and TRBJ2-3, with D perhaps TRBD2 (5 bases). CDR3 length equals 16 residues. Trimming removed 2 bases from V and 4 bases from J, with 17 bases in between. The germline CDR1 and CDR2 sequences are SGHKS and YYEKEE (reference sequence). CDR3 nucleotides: TGTGCCAGCAGCTTCTTTAATCTCGTGGACTCAGATACGCAGTATTTT. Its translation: CASSFFNLVDSDTQYF.

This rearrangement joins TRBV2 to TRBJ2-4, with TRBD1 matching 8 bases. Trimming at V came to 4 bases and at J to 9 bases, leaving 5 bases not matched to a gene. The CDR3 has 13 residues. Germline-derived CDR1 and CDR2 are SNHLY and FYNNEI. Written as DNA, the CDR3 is TGTGCCAGCAGTGTGGACAGGGATGCCATTCAGTACTTC. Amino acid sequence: CASSVDRDAIQYF. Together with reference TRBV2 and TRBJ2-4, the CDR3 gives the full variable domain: EPEVTQTPSHQVTQMGQEVILRCVPISNHLYFYWYRQILGQKVEFLVSFYNNEISEKSEIFDDQFSVERPDGSNFTLKIRSTKLEDSAMYFCASSVDRDAIQYFGAGTRLSVL.

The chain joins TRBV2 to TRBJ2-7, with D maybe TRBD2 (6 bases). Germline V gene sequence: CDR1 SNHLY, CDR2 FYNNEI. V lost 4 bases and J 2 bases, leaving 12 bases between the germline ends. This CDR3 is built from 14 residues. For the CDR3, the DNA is TGTGCCAGCAGTGTTGGGACTGGGGCCTACGAGCAGTACTTC. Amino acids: CASSVGTGAYEQYF.

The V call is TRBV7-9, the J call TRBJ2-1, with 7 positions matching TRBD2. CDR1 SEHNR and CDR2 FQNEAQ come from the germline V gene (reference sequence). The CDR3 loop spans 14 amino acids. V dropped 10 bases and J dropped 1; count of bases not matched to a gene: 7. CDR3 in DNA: TGTGCCATTCCCACTAGCGCTTCCTACAATGAGCAGTTCTTC. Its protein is CAIPTSASYNEQFF.

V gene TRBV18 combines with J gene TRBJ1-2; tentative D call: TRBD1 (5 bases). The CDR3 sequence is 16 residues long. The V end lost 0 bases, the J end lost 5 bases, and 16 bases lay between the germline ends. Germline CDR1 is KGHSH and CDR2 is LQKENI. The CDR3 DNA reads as TGTGCCAGCTCACCACCCGGCGGGGCTGGGGTGTATGGCTACACCTTC. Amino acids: CASSPPGGAGVYGYTF.

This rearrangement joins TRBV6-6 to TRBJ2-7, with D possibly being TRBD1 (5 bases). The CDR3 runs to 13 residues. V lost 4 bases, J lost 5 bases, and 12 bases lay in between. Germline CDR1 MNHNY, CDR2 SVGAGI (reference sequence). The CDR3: CASSLTGANEQYF. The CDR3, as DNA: TGTGCCAGCAGTTTAACAGGCGCGAACGAGCAGTACTTC.

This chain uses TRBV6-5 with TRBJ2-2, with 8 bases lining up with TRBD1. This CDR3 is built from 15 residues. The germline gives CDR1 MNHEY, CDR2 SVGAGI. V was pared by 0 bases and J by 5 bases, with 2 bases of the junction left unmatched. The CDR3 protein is CASSYSTGATGELFF. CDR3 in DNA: TGTGCCAGCAGTTACTCGACAGGGGCTACCGGGGAGCTGTTTTTT.

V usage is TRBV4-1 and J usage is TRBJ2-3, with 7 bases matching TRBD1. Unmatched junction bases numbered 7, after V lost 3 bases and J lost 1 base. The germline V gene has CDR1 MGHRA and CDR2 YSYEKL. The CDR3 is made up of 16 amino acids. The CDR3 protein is CASSHSDRDGTDTQYF. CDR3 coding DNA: TGCGCCAGCAGCCACTCCGACAGGGATGGCACAGATACGCAGTATTTT.

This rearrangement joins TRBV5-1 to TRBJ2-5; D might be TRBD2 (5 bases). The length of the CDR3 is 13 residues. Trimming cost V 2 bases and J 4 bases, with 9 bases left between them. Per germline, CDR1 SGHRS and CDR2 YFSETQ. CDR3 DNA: TGCGCCAGCAGCTTTGAACGGGGAGAGACCCAGTACTTC. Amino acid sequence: CASSFERGETQYF.

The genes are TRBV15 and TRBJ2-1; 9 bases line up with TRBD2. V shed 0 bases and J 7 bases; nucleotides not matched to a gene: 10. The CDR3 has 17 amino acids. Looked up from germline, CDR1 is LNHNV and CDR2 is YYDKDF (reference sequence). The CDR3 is CATSRDPAGGPWNEQFF. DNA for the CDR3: TGTGCCACCAGCAGAGATCCGGCGGGGGGGCCTTGGAATGAGCAGTTCTTC.

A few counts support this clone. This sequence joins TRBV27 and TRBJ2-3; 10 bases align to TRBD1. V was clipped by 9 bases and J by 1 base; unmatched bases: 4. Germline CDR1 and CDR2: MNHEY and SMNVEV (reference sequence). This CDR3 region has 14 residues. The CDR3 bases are TGTGCCAGTCGGGGACAGGGGCGCACAGATACGCAGTATTTT. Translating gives CASRGQGRTDTQYF.

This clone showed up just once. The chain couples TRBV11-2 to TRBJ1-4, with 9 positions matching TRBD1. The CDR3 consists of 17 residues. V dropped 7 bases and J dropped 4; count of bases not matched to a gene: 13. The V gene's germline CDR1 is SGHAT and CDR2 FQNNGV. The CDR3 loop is CASTEQGTGLFNEKLFF. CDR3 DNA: TGTGCCAGCACCGAACAAGGGACAGGGCTATTTAATGAAAAACTGTTTTTT.

CDR3 loop: CASSFGGGGGYTF. The CDR3 DNA sequence: TGTGCCAGCAGCTTCGGTGGGGGGGGTGGCTACACCTTC. The chain joins TRBV7-9 to TRBJ1-2; TRBD1 might be the D (5 bases). CDR1 and CDR2 from the germline V gene are SEHNR and FQNEAQ (reference sequence). V lost 3 bases and J lost 7, with 12 bases in between. The CDR3 sequence is 13 residues long.